The following is a TCR beta chain sequence with its context. These data come from a study of response to subunit inactivated influenza vaccine. Each CDR3 protein is one row after TCRdb ran MiXCR on the RT-PCR reads. In the table there are roughly 500,000 distinct CDR3 sequences, approximately 20% of which are singletons. The CDR3 has 13 amino acids. Trimming cost V 0 bases and J 11 bases, with 8 bases left between them. The germline V gene encodes CDR1 LNHNV and CDR2 YYDKDF (reference sequence). The sample was also reused in another study, on T cells expressing NK-cell markers. That paper notes: UMIs were included in TCR beta cDNA generated by 5'RACE template switching. Sorted CD3+CD56+NKG2C+, CD3+CD56+NKG2C- and CD3+CD56-NKG2C+ T cells provided the TCR beta repertoires. Of the CD8+ T cells in about 6 donors, about 1.0-8% belonged to dominant NKG2C+ clonotypes.

The chain recombines TRBV15 with TRBJ1-6; D gene uncertain. Sequences were derived from CD4+ T cells sorted from PBMCs, sampled about 11 days after vaccination. The sequence was obtained from a man over 45 who received an inactivated influenza vaccine. The CDR3 region is CATSRDTVTPLHF. CDR3 nucleotide sequence: TGTGCCACCAGCAGAGATACAGTAACACCCCTCCACTTT. Supplemented by reference TRBV15 and TRBJ1-6, the full variable domain reads DAMVIQNPRYQVTQFGKPVTLSCSQTLNHNVMYWYQQKSSQAPKLLFHYYDKDFNNEADTPDNFQSRRPNTSFCFLDIRSPGLGDTAMYLCATSRDTVTPLHFGNGTRLTVT.